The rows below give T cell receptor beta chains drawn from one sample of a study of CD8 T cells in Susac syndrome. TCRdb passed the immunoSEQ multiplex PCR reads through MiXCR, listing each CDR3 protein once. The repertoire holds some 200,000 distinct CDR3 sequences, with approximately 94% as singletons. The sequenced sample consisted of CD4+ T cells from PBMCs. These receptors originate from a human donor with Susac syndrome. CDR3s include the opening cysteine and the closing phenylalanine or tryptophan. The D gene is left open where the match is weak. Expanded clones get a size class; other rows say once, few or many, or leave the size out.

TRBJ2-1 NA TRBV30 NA CAWSVVGGLNEQFF TGTGCCTGGAGTGTGGTGGGGGGTCTCAATGAGCAGTTCTTC
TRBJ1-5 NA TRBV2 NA CASSQVQGWDQPQHF TGTGCCAGCAGCCAAGTGCAAGGGTGGGATCAGCCCCAGCATTTT
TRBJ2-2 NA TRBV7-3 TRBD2 CASSPEHGGGTGELFF TGTGCCAGCAGCCCGGAGCACGGGGGGGGCACCGGGGAGCTGTTTTTT
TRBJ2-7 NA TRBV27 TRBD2 CASSLGLAQIGYEQYF TGTGCCAGCAGTTTAGGACTAGCCCAAATAGGCTACGAGCAGTACTTC
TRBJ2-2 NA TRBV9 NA CASSGTLTGELFF TGTGCCAGCAGCGGGACCTTAACCGGGGAGCTGTTTTTT
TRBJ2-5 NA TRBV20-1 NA CSARDGIAGETQYF TGCAGTGCTAGAGATGGTATCGCGGGGGAGACCCAGTACTTC
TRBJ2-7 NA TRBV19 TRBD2 CASSPRLAGASYEQYF TGTGCCAGTAGTCCGAGACTAGCGGGGGCGTCCTACGAGCAGTACTTC
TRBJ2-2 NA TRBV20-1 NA CSARNTGELFF TGCAGTGCCCGGAACACCGGGGAGCTGTTTTTT
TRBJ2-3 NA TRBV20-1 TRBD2 CSARDRKAGRSDTQYF TGCAGTGCTAGAGATCGGAAAGCGGGGAGGTCAGATACGCAGTATTTT
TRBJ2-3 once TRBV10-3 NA CAAGEDTQYF TGTGCCGCTGGGGAAGATACGCAGTATTTT
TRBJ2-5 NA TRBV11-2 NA CASSLQAYQETQYF TGTGCCAGCAGCTTACAGGCCTATCAAGAGACCCAGTACTTC
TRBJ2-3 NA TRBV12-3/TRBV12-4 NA CASSLEAIRTDTQYF TGTGCCAGCAGTTTAGAGGCGATCCGCACAGATACGCAGTATTTT
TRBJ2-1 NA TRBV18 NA CASRVGSAPNNEQFF TGTGCCAGCAGAGTTGGGTCCGCACCCAACAATGAGCAGTTCTTC
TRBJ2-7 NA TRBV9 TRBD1 CASSVGAGGSYEQYF TGTGCCAGCAGCGTAGGGGCAGGGGGTTCCTACGAGCAGTACTTC
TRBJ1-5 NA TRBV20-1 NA CSARAGYSNQPQHF TGCAGTGCTAGAGCCGGGTATAGCAATCAGCCCCAGCATTTT
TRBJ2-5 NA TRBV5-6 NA CASSLDVRSAETQYF TGTGCCAGCAGCTTGGATGTGAGGTCGGCTGAGACCCAGTACTTC
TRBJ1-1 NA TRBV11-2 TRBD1 CASSTNRGEGTEAFF TGTGCCAGCAGCACAAACAGGGGTGAAGGCACTGAAGCTTTCTTT
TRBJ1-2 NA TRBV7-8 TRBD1 CASSFDRGRDYGYTF TGTGCCAGCAGCTTTGACAGGGGGCGCGACTATGGCTACACCTTC
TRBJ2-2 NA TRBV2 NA CASIRGHTGELFF TGTGCCAGCATACGGGGGCACACCGGGGAGCTGTTTTTT
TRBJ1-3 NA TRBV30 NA CAWKKIGETPNTIYF TGTGCCTGGAAGAAGATTGGGGAGACCCCAAACACCATATATTTT
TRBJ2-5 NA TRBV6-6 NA CASSTTQETQYF TGTGCCAGCAGTACCACCCAAGAGACCCAGTACTTC
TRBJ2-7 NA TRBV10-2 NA CASCGEYEQYF TGCGCCAGCTGTGGGGAGTACGAGCAGTACTTC
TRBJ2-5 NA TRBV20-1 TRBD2 CSATSGGLRIQETQYF TGCAGTGCAACTAGCGGGGGGCTAAGAATCCAAGAGACCCAGTACTTC
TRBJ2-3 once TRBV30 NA CAWSLAPTGPDTQYF TGTGCCTGGAGCCTAGCCCCCACAGGGCCCGATACGCAGTATTTT
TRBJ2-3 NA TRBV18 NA CASSPTATTDTQYF TGTGCCAGCTCACCAACGGCTACTACAGATACGCAGTATTTT
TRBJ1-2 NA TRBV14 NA CASSQIGNGYTF TGTGCCAGCAGCCAAATCGGCAATGGCTACACCTTC
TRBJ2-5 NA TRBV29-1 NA CSVEGDWHQETQYF TGCAGCGTTGAAGGGGATTGGCACCAAGAGACCCAGTACTTC
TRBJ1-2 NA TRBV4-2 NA CASSQESGGYTF TGTGCCAGCAGCCAAGAGTCGGGGGGCTACACCTTC
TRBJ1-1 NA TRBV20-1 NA CSARDLGSNTEAFF TGCAGTGCTAGAGATTTAGGATCGAACACTGAAGCTTTCTTT
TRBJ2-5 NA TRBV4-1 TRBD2 CASRGLAGGLGETQYF TGCGCCAGCAGGGGACTAGCGGGGGGGCTGGGAGAGACCCAGTACTTC
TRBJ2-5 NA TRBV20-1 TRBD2 CSAPSGGSSLLQETQYF TGCAGTGCTCCCAGCGGGGGGTCTTCTCTTCTCCAAGAGACCCAGTACTTC
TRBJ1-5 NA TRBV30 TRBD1 CAWSVQRDRVNQPQHF TGTGCCTGGAGTGTTCAGAGGGACAGGGTTAATCAGCCCCAGCATTTT
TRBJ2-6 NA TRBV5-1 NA CASSFISGANVLTF TGCGCCAGCAGCTTCATCTCTGGGGCCAACGTCCTGACTTTC
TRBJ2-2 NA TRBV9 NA CASSVVTRGPGELFF TGTGCCAGCAGCGTAGTGACTAGGGGGCCCGGGGAGCTGTTTTTT
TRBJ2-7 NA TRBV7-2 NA CASSLGGTRRGHEQYF TGTGCCAGCAGCTTAGGAGGGACCCGAAGAGGGCACGAGCAGTACTTC
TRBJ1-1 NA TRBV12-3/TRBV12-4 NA CASRPDLDLGRTEAFF TGTGCCAGCAGGCCCGACTTGGATCTCGGGCGGACTGAAGCTTTCTTT
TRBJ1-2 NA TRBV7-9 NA CAIQNGYTF TGTGCCATACAGAATGGCTACACCTTC
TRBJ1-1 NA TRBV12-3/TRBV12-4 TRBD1 CASTPALRQGGTEAFF TGTGCCAGCACCCCTGCCCTCAGACAGGGAGGGACTGAAGCTTTCTTT
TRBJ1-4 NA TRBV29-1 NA CSAAGLKEKLFF TGCAGCGCGGCGGGACTGAAAGAAAAACTGTTTTTT
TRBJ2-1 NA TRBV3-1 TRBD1 CASSHLRQGDYNEQFF TGTGCCAGCAGCCATCTAAGGCAGGGGGACTACAATGAGCAGTTCTTC
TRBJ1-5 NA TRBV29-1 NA CSVIAGTKDQPQHF TGCAGCGTGATCGCCGGGACAAAAGATCAGCCCCAGCATTTT
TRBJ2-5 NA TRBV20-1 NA CSAITPLGPQETQYF TGCAGTGCTATAACGCCCTTGGGGCCCCAAGAGACCCAGTACTTC
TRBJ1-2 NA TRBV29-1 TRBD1 CSVGQGATYGYTF TGCAGCGTTGGGCAGGGGGCGACCTATGGCTACACCTTC
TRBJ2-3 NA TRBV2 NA CASSRVLPGLFTDTQYF TGTGCCAGCAGCCGCGTACTTCCGGGACTTTTCACAGATACGCAGTATTTT
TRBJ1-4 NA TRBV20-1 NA CSARHQGSRKLFF TGCAGTGCTAGACATCAGGGGTCTAGGAAACTGTTTTTT
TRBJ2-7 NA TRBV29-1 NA CSVAGSSYEQYF TGCAGCGTTGCCGGGTCCTCCTACGAGCAGTACTTC
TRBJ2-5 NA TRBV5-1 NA CASSLNTETQYF TGCGCCAGCAGCTTAAACACCGAGACCCAGTACTTC
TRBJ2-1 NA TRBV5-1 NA CASSSPEGPGRKGGYNEQFF TGCGCCAGCAGCTCCCCCGAGGGGCCCGGACGCAAGGGGGGATACAATGAGCAGTTCTTC
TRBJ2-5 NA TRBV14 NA CASSQDSTGRETQYF TGTGCCAGCAGCCAAGATAGCACAGGGAGGGAGACCCAGTACTTC